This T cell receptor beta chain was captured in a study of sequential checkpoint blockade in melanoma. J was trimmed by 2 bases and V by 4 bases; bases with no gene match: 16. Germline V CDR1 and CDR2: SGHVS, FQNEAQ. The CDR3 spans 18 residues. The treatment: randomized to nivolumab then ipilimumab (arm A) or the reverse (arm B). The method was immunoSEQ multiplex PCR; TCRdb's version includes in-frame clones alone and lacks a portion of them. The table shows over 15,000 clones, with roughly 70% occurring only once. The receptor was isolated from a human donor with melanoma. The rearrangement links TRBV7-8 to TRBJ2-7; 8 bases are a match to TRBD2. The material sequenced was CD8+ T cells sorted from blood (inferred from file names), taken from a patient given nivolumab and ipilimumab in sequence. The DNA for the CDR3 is TGTGCCAGCAGCTCGCCCGCTTTTGGAGCGGGAGAACCCTACGAGCAGTACTTC. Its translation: CASSSPAFGAGEPYEQYF.